This T cell receptor (beta chain) was sequenced during a study of cytomegalovirus exposure and HLA in healthy donors (dated by TCRdb to the late 2010s). Concerning the study at large: An earlier analysis of under 600 of the donors reported approximately 290 Gb of sequence data and about 100 million unique TCR beta sequences from around 200 million T cells. An early release that covered roughly 600 HLA-typed donors contained 300 to 350 gigabases of sequencing data and some 87 million unique TCR sequences. Among the roughly 370 genotyped donors, about 85% belonged to the genetic ancestry cluster associated with self-reported Caucasian donors. The aim of the study was to test whether cataloging public T cell receptors could identify signatures of past pathogen exposure. The T cell repertoires of roughly 660 subjects were profiled by immunosequencing and related to cytomegalovirus serostatus. Besides the first cohort of hundreds of subjects, a separate validation cohort made up of some 110 different subjects was used. To predict cytomegalovirus infection status, the study brought together high-throughput TCR immunosequencing, statistical association of individual TCRs with disease status, and machine learning. To study patterns of TCR occurrence, a later analysis re-analyzed previously published TCR beta repertoires from several hundred donors and added high-resolution HLA genotyping. The later analysis used no new phenotypic data to find candidate immune exposures, relying instead on TCR beta sequences and their occurrence across donors. To decide whether each TCR beta V gene segment behaved as functional or pseudogenic, an earlier analysis of some 600 of the donors relied on high-throughput TCR beta sequencing. Donor age, sex, ethnicity and CMV serostatus were collected together with the repertoire data. Genome-wide SNP genotypes for about 65% of the roughly 670 donors were used in a later genetic analysis, which treated that subset as a discovery cohort. All discovery cohort repertoires had been generated using a single sequencing platform. Both class I and class II loci were covered by HLA typing, at four-digit resolution. The number of donors typed differed by locus, with roughly 620-630 for A, B, C, DRB1 and DQB1, about 500 for DQA1, 600 to 610 for DPA1, and 400 to 490 for DPB1. Several DR-DQ haplotypes were treated as single units for association and clustering because of strong linkage in the cohort. Across approximately 400 genotyped donors of the cohort, an average of approximately 200,000 unique TCR beta nucleotide sequences per donor were sequenced, and 15% to 20% of those sequences were non-productive.

To prepare the library, the immunoSEQ multiplex PCR assay was applied. A mixture of 60 forward primers for TCR Vbeta segments and 13 reverse primers for TCR Jbeta segments was used in the multiplex PCR. The CDR3 region of rearranged TCR beta genes was amplified from genomic DNA by a multiplex PCR assay. The Illumina HiSeq System was used to sequence the amplified TCR beta libraries as 87-base-pair reads. The published analysis was carried out like this. In a later analysis, some 80 million unique TCR beta chains were counted across the approximately 640 repertoires, and roughly 11 million of these chains were shared by at least two donors. To remove PCR and sequencing errors, raw reads were error-corrected and collapsed into unique sequences using a nearest-neighbor algorithm that merged closely related sequences. V, D and J gene segments were assigned by aligning CDR3 sequences to IMGT reference sequences. For a sequence to be retained, a match of at least six nucleotides to both a V gene segment and a J gene segment was required. Rearrangements were called productive when the CDR3 lacked stop codons and stayed in frame with V and J; all others were non-productive. CDR3 was defined according to IMGT convention as the region running from the second conserved V-encoded cysteine to the conserved J-encoded phenylalanine. Sequences without an unambiguous match to a single V gene segment were excluded from the earlier analysis of about 600 of the donors. In an earlier analysis of several hundred of the donors, V segments were called functional above 56.7% productive rearrangements and were called segregating when the between-donor standard deviation exceeded 5%. A statistical classification framework was built to diagnose cytomegalovirus status from the catalog of TCR beta chain sequences. In a later analysis, TCR nucleotide sequences were compared against IMGT/GENE-DB human TR gene sequences so that V and J genes could be assigned. The TCRdist pipeline was used in a later analysis to assign CDR3 sequences and most-parsimonious VDJ recombination scenarios. In a later analysis, every TCR beta chain was defined by the combination of its CDR3 amino acid sequence and its V-gene family, and reads without a unique V-gene family were dropped. A later analysis removed roughly 590 highly shared, low-generation-probability nucleotide sequences to deal with suspected cross-contamination and a sequencing artifact. For each public chain, a later analysis derived a clonal expansion index from normalized ranks of inferred template counts within each repertoire. Generation probabilities in a later analysis came from a VDJ recombination model fitted to out-of-frame rearrangements, and those results were checked against IGoR. In a later analysis, hypergeometric tests were used to score TCR-TCR, TCR-HLA and TCR-CMV co-occurrence, with a repertoire-size bias correction applied to TCR pairs. False discovery rates were estimated in a later analysis by permuting HLA or CMV assignments 20 times. In a later analysis, co-occurring TCRs were grouped using DBSCAN, and TCRdist sequence similarity was added for clustering within HLA-allele-positive subsets. For co-occurrence clustering, repertoires with fewer than 30,000 or more than 120,000 public chains were excluded, along with roughly 5 repertoires with anomalous nucleotide sharing. TCRdb took over this immuneACCESS table, retaining in-frame rearrangements with V and J assigned. Such tables are incomplete; in checked studies, under half of the missing clones stem from an unresolved V gene, and the remainder is unexplained. D and trimming come from the DNA, and the V and J calls and clone size come from that table. Across this sample there are about 200,000 clones, with 75% to 90% seen only once. Together, the top ten hold around 0.3% of the sample.

The cohort was made up of approximately 670 healthy bone marrow donors. At the time of sampling, every cohort member was nominally healthy, though immune exposures that went unrecorded were likely present. The donor tested CMV seronegative and was one of the 352 seronegative cohort members. Each donor provided a peripheral blood sample, and peripheral blood mononuclear cells were used for TCR beta sequencing. Genomic DNA was extracted from the blood cell samples with the Qiagen DNeasy Blood Extraction Kit. Comment on this clone: No cognate antigen has been identified for it. No base quality values were provided; no much bigger clone lies one nucleotide off.

Trimmed from V: 6 bases; trimmed from J: 11 bases; junction bases lacking a gene match: 21. The CDR3 numbers 16 residues from cysteine through phenylalanine. Solely the CDR3 DNA is kept, with 48 bases framed from the first base. Study-level results and caveats: A later analysis found that most CMV-associated TCR beta chains appeared HLA-restricted, with HLA associations seemingly driven largely by CMV exposure. Linkage disequilibrium might explain the correlated functional status among segregating V segments, but an unknown experimental factor could not be excluded. The presence/absence analyses assumed that sequencing depth was roughly uniform across donors, and that assumption may not be true. Assigning TCR associations to individual alleles was difficult when HLA alleles, especially DR and DQ, strongly co-occurred. Because HLA typing was missing for some donors at each locus, association tests included only the typed subset. In both the original and validation cohorts, the classifier was reported to diagnose cytomegalovirus status with high specificity and sensitivity. Because the 87-base-pair reads could not distinguish some IMGT-functional V segments, including TRBV6-2 and TRBV6-3, those segments were excluded. The cohort was sequenced for TCR beta chains only, and without alpha or paired-chain data the features that could be detected were limited. Most TCR sequences were observed very rarely across donors, whereas some public TCRs were present in many individuals. According to a later genetic analysis, donors in an Asian-associated ancestry cluster had fewer N-insertions in productive TCRs than the approximately 650-donor mean. A further reported finding was that TCR beta sequences accurately predicted the HLA-A and HLA-B alleles for most subjects in the first cohort. A later analysis found that HLA-associated TCR beta chains were more clonally expanded and had lower generation probabilities than equally common non-associated chains. The only immune exposure information available for the cohort was CMV serostatus. An association between a missense DCLRE1C variant and V-gene and J-gene trimming of TCR beta chains was found in a later genetic analysis and replicated in an independent cohort. A later analysis reported that several top co-occurrence clusters appeared linked to parvovirus B19, influenza, CMV and Epstein-Barr virus. In an earlier analysis of 587 of the donors, most TCR beta V segments appeared in productive rearrangements about 87% or about 30% of the time, broadly matching IMGT annotations. The authors suggested that the approach could potentially be generalized to other disease states and immunological phenotypes. A cluster of highly shared sequence variants was judged likely to represent a technical artifact of the sequencing pipeline. A total of 150 to 200 TCR beta chains were listed by the study as associated with cytomegalovirus. In vitro tests confirmed that three of the cytomegalovirus-associated TCR beta chains recognize cytomegalovirus antigens. Specific HLA alleles were associated with 15,000 to 20,000 TCR beta sequences at a false discovery rate of 0.05 in a later analysis. Because counts were too low, seventeen rarely observed V segments, including chromosome 9 orphons, were excluded from the earlier analysis of several hundred of the donors. In a later analysis, TCR association rates were found to vary across HLA loci, with the most associated TCRs seen for DRB1 alleles and the fewest for HLA-C alleles.

The sample was PBMCs. The TCR sequence derives from a woman in her thirties in good health and CMV-seronegative. The chain is encoded by TRBV23-1 joined to TRBJ1-1; 7 middle bases align to TRBD1. TRBV23-1 is treated as an ORF (open reading frame) with a function not yet certain. The CDR3 is CASSWTPGQNLRGAFF. DNA sequence: TGCGCCAGCAGCTGGACACCGGGACAGAACCTTCGTGGGGCTTTCTTT.